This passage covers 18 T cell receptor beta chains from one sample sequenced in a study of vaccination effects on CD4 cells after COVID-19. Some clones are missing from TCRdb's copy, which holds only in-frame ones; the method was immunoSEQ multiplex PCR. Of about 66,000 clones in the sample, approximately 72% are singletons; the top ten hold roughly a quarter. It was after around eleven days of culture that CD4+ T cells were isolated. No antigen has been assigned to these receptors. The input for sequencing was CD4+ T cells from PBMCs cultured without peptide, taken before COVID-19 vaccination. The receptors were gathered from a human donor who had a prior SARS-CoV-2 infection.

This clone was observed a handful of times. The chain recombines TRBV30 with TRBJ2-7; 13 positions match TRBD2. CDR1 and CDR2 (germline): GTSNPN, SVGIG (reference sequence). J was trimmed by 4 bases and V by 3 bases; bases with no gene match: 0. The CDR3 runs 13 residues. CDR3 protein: CAWRGLAGYEQYF. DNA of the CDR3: TGTGCCTGGAGGGGACTAGCGGGGTACGAGCAGTACTTC. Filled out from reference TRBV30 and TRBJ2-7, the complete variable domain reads SQTIHQWPATLVQPVGSPLSLECTVEGTSNPNLYWYRQAAGRGLQLLFYSVGIGQISSEVPQNLSASRPQDRQFILSSKKLLLSDSGFYLCAWRGLAGYEQYFGPGTRLTVT.

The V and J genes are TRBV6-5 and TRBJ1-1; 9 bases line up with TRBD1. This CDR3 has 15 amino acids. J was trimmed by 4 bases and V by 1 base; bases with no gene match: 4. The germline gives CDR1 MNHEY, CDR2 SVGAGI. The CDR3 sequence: CASSYYGQGSTEAFF. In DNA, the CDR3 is TGTGCCAGCAGTTACTACGGACAGGGGAGCACTGAAGCTTTCTTT.

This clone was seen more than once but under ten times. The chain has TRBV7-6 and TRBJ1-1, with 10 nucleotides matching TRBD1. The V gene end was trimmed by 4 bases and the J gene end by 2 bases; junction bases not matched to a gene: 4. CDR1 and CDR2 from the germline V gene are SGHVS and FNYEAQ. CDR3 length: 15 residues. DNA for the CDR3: TGTGCCAGCAGCTCCCGGACAGGGGGAAACACTGAAGCTTTCTTT. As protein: CASSSRTGGNTEAFF. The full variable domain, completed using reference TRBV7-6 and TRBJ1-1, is GAGVSQSPRYKVTKRGQDVALRCDPISGHVSLYWYRQALGQGPEFLTYFNYEAQQDKSGLPNDRFSAERPEGSISTLTIQRTEQRDSAMYRCASSSRTGGNTEAFFGQGTRLTVV.

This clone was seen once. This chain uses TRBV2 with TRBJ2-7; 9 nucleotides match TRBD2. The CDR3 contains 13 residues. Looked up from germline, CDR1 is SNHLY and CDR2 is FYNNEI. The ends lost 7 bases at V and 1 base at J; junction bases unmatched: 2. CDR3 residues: CASKGLASYEQYF. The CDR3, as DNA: TGTGCCAGCAAGGGACTAGCATCCTACGAGCAGTACTTC.

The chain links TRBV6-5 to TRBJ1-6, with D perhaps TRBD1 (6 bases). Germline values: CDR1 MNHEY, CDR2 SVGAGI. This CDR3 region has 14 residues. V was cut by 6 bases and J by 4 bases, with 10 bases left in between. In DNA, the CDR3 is TGTGCCAGCAGGTACAGGGAATATAATTCACCCCTCCACTTT. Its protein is CASRYREYNSPLHF.

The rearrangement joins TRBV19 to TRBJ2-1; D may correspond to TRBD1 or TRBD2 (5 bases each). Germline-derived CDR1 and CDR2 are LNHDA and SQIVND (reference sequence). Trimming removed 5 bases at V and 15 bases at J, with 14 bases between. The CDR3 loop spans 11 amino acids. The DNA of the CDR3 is TGTGCCAGTAGTTCCCCGGGGCCGAGGTTCTTC. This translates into CASSSPGPRFF. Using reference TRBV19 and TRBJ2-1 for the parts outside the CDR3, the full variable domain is DGGITQSPKYLFRKEGQNVTLSCEQNLNHDAMYWYRQDPGQGLRLIYYSQIVNDFQKGDIAEGYSVSREKKESFPLTVTSAQKNPTAFYLCASSSPGPRFFGPGTRLTVL.

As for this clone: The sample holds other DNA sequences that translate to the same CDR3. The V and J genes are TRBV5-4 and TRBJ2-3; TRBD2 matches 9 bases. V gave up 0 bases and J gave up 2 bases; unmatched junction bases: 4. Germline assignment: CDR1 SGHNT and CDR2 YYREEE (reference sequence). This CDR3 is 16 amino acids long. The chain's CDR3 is CASSLGLAGSTDTQYF. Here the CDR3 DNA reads TGTGCCAGCAGCTTGGGCCTAGCGGGGTCCACAGATACGCAGTATTTT.

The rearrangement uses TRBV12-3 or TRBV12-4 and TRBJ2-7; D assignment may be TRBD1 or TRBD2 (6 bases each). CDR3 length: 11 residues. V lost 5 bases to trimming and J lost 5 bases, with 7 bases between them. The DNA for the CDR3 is TGTGCCAGCAGTAGGGGGGACGAGCAGTACTTC. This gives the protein CASSRGDEQYF.

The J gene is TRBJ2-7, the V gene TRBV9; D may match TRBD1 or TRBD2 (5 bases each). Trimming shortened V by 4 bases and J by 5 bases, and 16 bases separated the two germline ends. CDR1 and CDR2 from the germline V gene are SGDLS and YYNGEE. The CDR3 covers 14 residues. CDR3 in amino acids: CASSPRVRDDEQYF. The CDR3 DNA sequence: TGTGCCAGCAGCCCCCGTGTCAGGGACGACGAGCAGTACTTC.

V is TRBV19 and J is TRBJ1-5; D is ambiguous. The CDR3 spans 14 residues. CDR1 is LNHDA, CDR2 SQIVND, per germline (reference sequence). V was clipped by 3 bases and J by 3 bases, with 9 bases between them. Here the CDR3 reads CASSISGNNQPQHF. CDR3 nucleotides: TGTGCCAGTAGTATCAGTGGGAACAATCAGCCCCAGCATTTT. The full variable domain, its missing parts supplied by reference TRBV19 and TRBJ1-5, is DGGITQSPKYLFRKEGQNVTLSCEQNLNHDAMYWYRQDPGQGLRLIYYSQIVNDFQKGDIAEGYSVSREKKESFPLTVTSAQKNPTAFYLCASSISGNNQPQHFGDGTRLSIL.

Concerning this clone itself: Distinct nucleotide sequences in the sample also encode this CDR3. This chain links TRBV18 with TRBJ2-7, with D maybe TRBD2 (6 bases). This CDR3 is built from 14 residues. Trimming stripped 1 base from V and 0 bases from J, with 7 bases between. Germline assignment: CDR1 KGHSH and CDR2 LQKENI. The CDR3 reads CASSPLADSYEQYF. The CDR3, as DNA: TGTGCCAGCTCACCACTAGCGGACTCCTACGAGCAGTACTTC.

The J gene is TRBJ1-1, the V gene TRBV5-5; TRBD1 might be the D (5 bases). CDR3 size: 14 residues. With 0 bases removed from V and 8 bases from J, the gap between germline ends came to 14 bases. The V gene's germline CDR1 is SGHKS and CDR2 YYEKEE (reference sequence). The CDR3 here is CASSLVGAGREAFF. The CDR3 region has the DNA TGTGCCAGCAGCTTGGTCGGGGCGGGCAGAGAAGCTTTCTTT.

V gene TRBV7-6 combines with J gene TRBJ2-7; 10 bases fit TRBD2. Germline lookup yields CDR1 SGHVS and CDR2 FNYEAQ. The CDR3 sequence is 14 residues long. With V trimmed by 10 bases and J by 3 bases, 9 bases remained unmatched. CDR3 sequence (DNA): TGTGCCACCACAGCGGGAGGGCCTTTCTACGAGCAGTACTTC. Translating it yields CATTAGGPFYEQYF.

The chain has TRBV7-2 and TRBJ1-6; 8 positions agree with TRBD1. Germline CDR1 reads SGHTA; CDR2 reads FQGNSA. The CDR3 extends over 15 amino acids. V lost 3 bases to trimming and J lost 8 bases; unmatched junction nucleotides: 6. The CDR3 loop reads CASSLDRARDSPLHF. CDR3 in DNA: TGTGCCAGCAGCTTGGACAGGGCAAGAGATTCACCCCTCCACTTT.

CDR3 protein: CASSLLGLETQYF. The CDR3 bases are TGTGCCAGCAGTTTATTGGGTTTAGAGACCCAGTACTTC. The gene calls are TRBV28 and TRBJ2-5; D uncertain. The V gene lost 1 base and the J gene lost 4 bases, with 7 bases spanning the gap. Looked up from germline, CDR1 is MDHEN and CDR2 is SYDVKM. There are 13 residues in the CDR3.

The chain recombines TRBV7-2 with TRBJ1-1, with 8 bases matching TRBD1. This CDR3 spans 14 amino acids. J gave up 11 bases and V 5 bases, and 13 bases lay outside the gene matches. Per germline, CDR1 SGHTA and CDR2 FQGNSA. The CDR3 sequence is CASSQQKQGAGAFF. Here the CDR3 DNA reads TGTGCCAGCAGCCAACAAAAGCAGGGGGCAGGGGCTTTCTTT. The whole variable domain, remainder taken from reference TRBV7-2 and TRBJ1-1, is GAGVSQSPSNKVTEKGKDVELRCDPISGHTALYWYRQSLGQGLEFLIYFQGNSAPDKSGLPSDRFSAERTGGSVSTLTIQRTQQEDSAVYLCASSQQKQGAGAFFGQGTRLTVV.

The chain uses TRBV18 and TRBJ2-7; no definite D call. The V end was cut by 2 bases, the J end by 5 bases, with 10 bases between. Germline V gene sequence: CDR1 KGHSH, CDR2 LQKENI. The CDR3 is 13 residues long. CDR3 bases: TGTGCCAGCTCACCAAGCATGGGCAACGAGCAGTACTTC. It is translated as CASSPSMGNEQYF. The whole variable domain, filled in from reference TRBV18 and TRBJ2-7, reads NAGVMQNPRHLVRRRGQEARLRCSPMKGHSHVYWYRQLPEEGLKFMVYLQKENIIDESGMPKERFSAEFPKEGPSILRIQQVVRGDSAAYFCASSPSMGNEQYFGPGTRLTVT.

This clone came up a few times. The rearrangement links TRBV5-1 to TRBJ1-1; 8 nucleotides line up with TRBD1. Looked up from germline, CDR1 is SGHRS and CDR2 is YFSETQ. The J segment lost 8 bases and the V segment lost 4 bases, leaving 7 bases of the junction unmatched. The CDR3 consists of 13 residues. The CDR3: CASSPHDRGEAFF. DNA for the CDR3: TGCGCCAGCAGCCCCCACGACAGGGGAGAAGCTTTCTTT.